Each of the 21 T cell receptor beta chains below was sequenced from the same sample in a study of preoperative IRX-2 immunotherapy in early breast cancer. Here immunoSEQ multiplex PCR was the method, and the copy in TCRdb shows in-frame clones only, minus some. The table has 40,000 to 45,000 clones, roughly 80% seen once; the top ten hold approximately 1.1%. Treatment meaning: preoperative locoregional IRX-2 cytokine immunotherapy. Sequencing was performed on tumor tissue, taken after IRX-2 immunotherapy. These receptor sequences come from a human donor with breast cancer.

The chain employs TRBV14 and TRBJ2-3; 11 bases align to TRBD2. The CDR3 contains 15 residues. CDR1 and CDR2 from the germline V gene are SGHDN and FVKESK. Germline trimming cut 3 bases from V and 4 bases from J; bases unmatched to any gene: 3. CDR3 loop: CASSQGLAASDTQYF. The CDR3 DNA reads as TGTGCCAGCAGCCAGGGACTAGCGGCCTCAGATACGCAGTATTTT.

V and J are TRBV23-1 and TRBJ2-2; possibly TRBD1 for D (6 bases). TRBV23-1 is an open reading frame whose function is uncertain. Trimming took 6 bases from V and 3 from J, leaving 20 bases between them. This CDR3 is 17 amino acids long. The CDR3 nucleotides read TGCGCCAGCAGCCAAGACGACAGGTTGGCGGACACCGGGGAGCTGTTTTTT. This codes for CASSQDDRLADTGELFF.

This chain links TRBV6-8 with TRBJ2-6; possibly TRBD1 for D (6 bases). Germline assignment: CDR1 MNHGY and CDR2 SAAAGT. Trimming pared 10 bases from V and 0 bases from J, leaving 16 bases between. The CDR3 extends over 16 amino acids. The CDR3 spells CAINQGLYSGANVLTF. In nucleotides, the CDR3 is TGTGCCATCAATCAGGGGCTTTACTCTGGGGCCAACGTCCTGACTTTC.

The chain recombines TRBV29-1 with TRBJ2-5, with D possibly matching TRBD1 (6 bases). The CDR3 sequence is 14 residues long. V was trimmed by 5 bases and J by 2 bases, leaving 15 bases between them. Per germline, CDR1 SQVTM and CDR2 ANQGSEA. The CDR3 sequence is CSVYVTGFQETQYF. The CDR3 region has the DNA TGCAGCGTTTACGTAACAGGGTTTCAAGAGACCCAGTACTTC.

The chain is built from TRBV11-3 and TRBJ2-1; D might be TRBD2 (6 bases). Trimming took off 2 bases at V and 2 bases at J, with 16 bases between the two ends. The CDR3 consists of 17 residues. Germline CDR1 and CDR2: SGHNT and YENEEA. This CDR3 is CASSLSGTLLTYNEQFF. The CDR3 nucleotides read TGTGCCAGCAGCTTATCCGGGACTCTCCTGACCTACAATGAGCAGTTCTTC. Supplemented by reference TRBV11-3 and TRBJ2-1, the full variable domain reads EAGVVQSPRYKIIEKKQPVAFWCNPISGHNTLYWYLQNLGQGPELLIRYENEEAVDDSQLPKDRFSAERLKGVDSTLKIQPAELGDSAVYLCASSLSGTLLTYNEQFFGPGTRLTVL.

The V and J genes are TRBV7-7 and TRBJ2-6, with D possibly being TRBD2 (6 bases). The CDR3 is made up of 15 amino acids. V was shortened by 6 bases and J by 5 bases, with 14 bases between the two germline ends. Germline V gene lookup returns CDR1 SSHAT and CDR2 FNYEAQ (reference sequence). The CDR3 spells CASRDGGGWANVLTF. In DNA form, the CDR3 reads TGTGCCAGCAGGGATGGGGGAGGTTGGGCCAACGTCCTGACTTTC.

This clone was seen a single time. This sequence joins TRBV7-7 and TRBJ2-5; D remains unclear. CDR3 length: 17 amino acids. Germline lookup yields CDR1 SSHAT and CDR2 FNYEAQ (reference sequence). V gave up 5 bases and J gave up 0 bases, with 19 bases separating them. CDR3 bases: TGTGCCAGCAGCCCGACCCGGAGACTCGGTTACCAAGAGACCCAGTACTTC. Protein product: CASSPTRRLGYQETQYF.

The rearrangement joins TRBV28 to TRBJ2-7; D may be TRBD2 (6 bases). Germline lookup yields CDR1 MDHEN and CDR2 SYDVKM. CDR3 length: 13 amino acids. Trimming removed 6 bases at V and 3 bases at J, with 12 bases between. The CDR3 reads CASSGTGRYEQYF. The CDR3 DNA sequence: TGTGCCAGCAGCGGGACTGGGCGCTACGAGCAGTACTTC. Filled out from reference TRBV28 and TRBJ2-7, the complete variable domain reads DVKVTQSSRYLVKRTGEKVFLECVQDMDHENMFWYRQDPGLGLRLIYFSYDVKMKEKGDIPEGYSVSREKKERFSLILESASTNQTSMYLCASSGTGRYEQYFGPGTRLTVT.

This clone is termed medium-sized. The chain uses TRBV11-3 and TRBJ2-1; D not certain. In germline, CDR1 is SGHNT, CDR2 YENEEA. Trimming removed 1 base from V and 1 base from J, with 8 bases in between. The CDR3 contains 15 residues. The CDR3 nucleotides read TGTGCCAGCAGCTTAGGGCCAGGATCCTACAATGAGCAGTTCTTC. It encodes CASSLGPGSYNEQFF.

CDR3 sequence (DNA): TGTGCCAGCAGTTTATCGCGGGGGCTCCTCAACGAGCAGTACTTC. As protein: CASSLSRGLLNEQYF. This chain connects TRBV6-8 to TRBJ2-7, with D perhaps TRBD2 (7 bases). This CDR3 contains 15 residues. Germline loops: CDR1 MNHGY, CDR2 SAAAGT. V shed 4 bases and J shed 5 bases, with 18 bases lying between them.

The chain combines TRBV28 with TRBJ1-3, with TRBD1 matching over 7 bases. This CDR3 has 16 amino acids. The V gene's germline CDR1 is MDHEN and CDR2 SYDVKM. Unmatched junction bases numbered 10, after V lost 4 bases and J lost 4 bases. The CDR3 reads CASSSLGTAGGNTIYF. The CDR3 DNA is TGTGCCAGCAGTTCCCTCGGGACAGCGGGGGGAAACACCATATATTTT.

The gene calls are TRBV19 and TRBJ2-2, with D perhaps assigned TRBD1 or TRBD2 (6 bases each). The CDR3 runs 14 residues. Germline CDR1 reads LNHDA; CDR2 reads SQIVND (reference sequence). V lost 6 bases and J 5 bases, leaving 13 bases between the germline ends. CDR3 sequence (DNA): TGTGCCAGTAGGGGACGAGGGGGGACCGGGGAGCTGTTTTTT. Translation: CASRGRGGTGELFF.

The chain uses TRBV5-1 and TRBJ1-6, with a tentative D call TRBD1 (6 bases). The CDR3 has 16 residues. V was cut by 1 base and J by 8 bases, with 16 bases left in between. Germline CDR1 and CDR2: SGHRS and YFSETQ. CDR3 in DNA: TGCGCCAGCAGCTTGCAGGGGCCCCTACCCGATTCACCCCTCCACTTT. Its protein is CASSLQGPLPDSPLHF. Supplemented by reference TRBV5-1 and TRBJ1-6, the full variable domain reads KAGVTQTPRYLIKTRGQQVTLSCSPISGHRSVSWYQQTPGQGLQFLFEYFSETQRNKGNFPGRFSGRQFSNSRSEMNVSTLELGDSALYLCASSLQGPLPDSPLHFGNGTRLTVT.

The J gene is TRBJ1-4, the V gene TRBV18; D is perhaps TRBD1 (5 bases). Germline V lookup: CDR1 KGHSH, CDR2 LQKENI. The germline V and J ends were trimmed by 2 bases and 8 bases, with 12 bases remaining between them. The CDR3 is 14 amino acids. The CDR3 nucleotides read TGTGCCAGCTCACCAAGAGGGGCTGGAGAAAAACTGTTTTTT. It translates to CASSPRGAGEKLFF.

This rearrangement joins TRBV6-8 to TRBJ2-7; 9 bases are shared with TRBD1. Trimming took 2 bases from V and 7 from J; bases not matched to a gene: 12. CDR3 size: 16 residues. CDR1 MNHGY and CDR2 SAAAGT come from the germline V gene. CDR3 coding DNA: TGTGCCAGCAGTTACCGTACCGGGACAGGGAGGGGAGAGCAGTACTTC. It translates to CASSYRTGTGRGEQYF.

V usage is TRBV4-1 and J usage is TRBJ2-7, with TRBD2 as a possible D gene (5 bases). V gave up 0 bases and J gave up 2 bases, with 11 bases separating them. The CDR3 extends over 15 amino acids. Germline V gene sequence: CDR1 MGHRA, CDR2 YSYEKL. The CDR3 protein is CASSQEGALTYEQYF. The CDR3 nucleotides are TGCGCCAGCAGCCAAGAGGGAGCCCTAACCTACGAGCAGTACTTC.

The gene calls are TRBV23-1 and TRBJ2-2; D remains ambiguous. TRBV23-1 is treated as an ORF (open reading frame) with a function not yet certain. Deletions cut 6 bases from V and 9 bases from J, with 14 bases between. The CDR3 runs to 13 residues. For the CDR3, the DNA is TGCGCCAGCAGCTTCATGGGGAACCGGGAGCTGTTTTTT. It codes for CASSFMGNRELFF.

The V gene is TRBV5-1, the J gene TRBJ2-3; no clear D. V was trimmed by 9 bases and J by 2 bases, leaving 16 bases between them. The germline gives CDR1 SGHRS, CDR2 YFSETQ. The CDR3 runs 14 residues. In nucleotides, the CDR3 is TGCGCCACCCGGGTCCGGGTTTCCACAGATACGCAGTATTTT. Protein: CATRVRVSTDTQYF.

The chain has TRBV9 and TRBJ2-1; D is unresolved. The CDR3 contains 14 residues. Germline V CDR1 and CDR2: SGDLS, YYNGEE. Between the trimmed V and J ends, which lost 5 bases and 1 base, there was a span of 10 bases. The CDR3, as DNA: TGTGCCAGCAGTGGAAGACAATCCTACAATGAGCAGTTCTTC. It is translated as CASSGRQSYNEQFF.

This chain joins TRBV28 and TRBJ2-7; no reliable D call. Germline V gives CDR1 MDHEN, CDR2 SYDVKM. The CDR3 length is 13 residues. V shed 4 bases and J shed 4 bases, with 11 bases lying between them. The CDR3 here is CASSSAPRYEQYF. The CDR3, as DNA: TGTGCCAGCAGTTCGGCCCCTCGGTACGAGCAGTACTTC.

As regards this clone: The same CDR3 also results from other DNA sequences found in this sample. The chain's CDR3 is CASSLGDPGYEQYF. CDR3 nucleotide sequence: TGCGCCAGCAGCTTGGGGGATCCCGGATACGAGCAGTACTTC. The chain links TRBV5-1 to TRBJ2-7; D is undetermined. The CDR3 has 14 residues. Germline loops: CDR1 SGHRS, CDR2 YFSETQ. Trimming stripped 0 bases from V and 4 bases from J, with 11 bases between.